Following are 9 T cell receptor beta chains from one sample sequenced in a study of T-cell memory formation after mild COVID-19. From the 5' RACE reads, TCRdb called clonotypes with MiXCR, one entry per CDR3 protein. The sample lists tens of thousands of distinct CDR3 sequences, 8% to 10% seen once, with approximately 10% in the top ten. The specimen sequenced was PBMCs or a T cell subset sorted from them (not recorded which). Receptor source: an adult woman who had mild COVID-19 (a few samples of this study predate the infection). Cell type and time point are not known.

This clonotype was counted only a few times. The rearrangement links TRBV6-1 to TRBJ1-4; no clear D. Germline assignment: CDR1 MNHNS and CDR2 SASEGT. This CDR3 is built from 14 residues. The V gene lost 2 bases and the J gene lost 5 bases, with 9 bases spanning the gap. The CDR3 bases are TGTGCCAGCAGTGAATTTTGGCGGAATGAAAAACTGTTTTTT. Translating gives CASSEFWRNEKLFF.

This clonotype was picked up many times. CDR3 DNA sequence: TGCGCCAGCAGCCCCGGGTCGGTAGGGAACAATGAGCAGTTCTTC. This gives the protein CASSPGSVGNNEQFF. V usage is TRBV5-1 and J usage is TRBJ2-1; unclear D gene. Trimming removed 4 bases at V and 5 bases at J, with 16 bases between. The CDR3 covers 15 residues. CDR1 is SGHRS and CDR2 is YFSETQ in the germline V gene.

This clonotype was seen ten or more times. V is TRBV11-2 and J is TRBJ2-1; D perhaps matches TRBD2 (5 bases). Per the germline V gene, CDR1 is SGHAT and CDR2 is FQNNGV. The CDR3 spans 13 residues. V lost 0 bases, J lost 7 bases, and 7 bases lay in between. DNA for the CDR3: TGTGCCAGCAGCTTAGATCCGGGGAATGAGCAGTTCTTC. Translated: CASSLDPGNEQFF.

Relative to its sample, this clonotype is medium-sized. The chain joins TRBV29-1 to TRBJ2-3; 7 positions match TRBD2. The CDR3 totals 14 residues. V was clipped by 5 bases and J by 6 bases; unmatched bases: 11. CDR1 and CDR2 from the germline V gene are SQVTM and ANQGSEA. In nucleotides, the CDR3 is TGCAGCGTTTCCCCATCGACTAGCTCCGATACGCAGTATTTT. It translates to CSVSPSTSSDTQYF.

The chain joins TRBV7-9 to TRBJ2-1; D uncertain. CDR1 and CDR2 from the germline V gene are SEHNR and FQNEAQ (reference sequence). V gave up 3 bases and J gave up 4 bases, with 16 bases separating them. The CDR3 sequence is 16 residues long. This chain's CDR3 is CASSFSRARGYNEQFF. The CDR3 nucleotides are TGTGCCAGCAGCTTTAGCCGGGCTAGAGGTTACAATGAGCAGTTCTTC.

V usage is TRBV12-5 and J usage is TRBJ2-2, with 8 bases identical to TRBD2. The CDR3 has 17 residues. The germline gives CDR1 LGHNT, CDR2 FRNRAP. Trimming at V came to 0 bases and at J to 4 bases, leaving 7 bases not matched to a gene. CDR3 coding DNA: TGTGCTAGTGGTTTGGTACCGGACCTAGCGGGCACCGGGGAGCTGTTTTTT. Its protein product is CASGLVPDLAGTGELFF.

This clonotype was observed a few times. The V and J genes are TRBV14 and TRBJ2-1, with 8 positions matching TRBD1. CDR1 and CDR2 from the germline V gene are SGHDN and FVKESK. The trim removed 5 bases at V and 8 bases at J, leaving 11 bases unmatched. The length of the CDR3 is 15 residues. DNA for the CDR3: TGTGCCAGCAGCTTCGGCAGGGGGCGCGGGTATGAGCAGTTCTTC. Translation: CASSFGRGRGYEQFF.

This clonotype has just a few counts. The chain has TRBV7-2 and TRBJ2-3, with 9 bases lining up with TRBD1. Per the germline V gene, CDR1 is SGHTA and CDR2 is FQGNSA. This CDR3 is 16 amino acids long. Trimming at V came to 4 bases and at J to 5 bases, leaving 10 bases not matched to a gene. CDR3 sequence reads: CASSSFGGTGKDTQYF. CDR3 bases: TGTGCCAGCAGCTCCTTCGGGGGGACAGGGAAAGATACGCAGTATTTT.

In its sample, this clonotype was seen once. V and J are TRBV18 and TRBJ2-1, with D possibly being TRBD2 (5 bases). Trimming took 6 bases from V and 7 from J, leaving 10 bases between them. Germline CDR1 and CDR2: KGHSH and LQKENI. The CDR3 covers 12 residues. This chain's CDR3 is CASSYGGNEQFF. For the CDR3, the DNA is TGTGCCAGCTCGTACGGAGGTAATGAGCAGTTCTTC.